The rows below give T cell receptor beta chains drawn from one sample of a study of graft-versus-host responses after intestinal transplantation. Sequencing used immunoSEQ multiplex PCR; TCRdb keeps in-frame clones, though not all of them. Among 50,000 to 80,000 clones listed, 90% to 95% were seen once. Their antigens remain unidentified. The sequenced sample was unstimulated CD8+ T cells sorted from spleen or lymph node cells, obtained before transplant. The receptor source for this set is a human donor who was the organ donor for an intestinal transplant. CDR3s include the opening cysteine and the closing phenylalanine or tryptophan. Fields, in order: J gene, D gene, clone size, V gene, CDR3 protein, CDR3 DNA. A D gene is named only where the DNA matches it firmly. Clone sizes are given selectively: once, few, many, or a class where the clone is expanded.

J: TRBJ2-7; D: TRBD1; size: NA; V: TRBV27; CDR3: CASSHSATGLGEQYF; DNA: TGTGCCAGCAGTCACTCCGCGACAGGGTTGGGCGAGCAGTACTTC
J: TRBJ2-7; D: TRBD2; size: NA; V: TRBV7-9; CDR3: CASSLSLAGALCEQYF; DNA: TGTGCCAGCAGCTTAAGTCTCGCGGGAGCATTATGCGAGCAGTACTTC
J: TRBJ1-1; D: TRBD1; size: NA; V: TRBV28; CDR3: CASSGTVTEAFF; DNA: TGTGCCAGCAGTGGGACAGTCACTGAAGCTTTCTTT
J: TRBJ2-7; D: NA; size: NA; V: TRBV7-9; CDR3: CASSLWAEQYF; DNA: TGTGCCAGCAGCTTATGGGCCGAGCAGTACTTC
J: TRBJ2-7; D: TRBD2; size: NA; V: TRBV28; CDR3: CASSLGLADSYEQYF; DNA: TGTGCCAGCAGTTTAGGACTAGCGGACTCCTACGAGCAGTACTTC
J: TRBJ1-3; D: TRBD1; size: NA; V: TRBV9; CDR3: CASSAGTASGNTIYF; DNA: TGTGCCAGCAGTGCCGGGACAGCTTCTGGAAACACCATATATTTT
J: TRBJ1-1; D: NA; size: NA; V: TRBV6-5; CDR3: CASSYQGMNTEAFF; DNA: TGTGCCAGCAGTTACCAGGGAATGAACACTGAAGCTTTCTTT
J: TRBJ2-1; D: TRBD1; size: NA; V: TRBV6-1; CDR3: CASSEWAGGTFNGEQFF; DNA: TGTGCCAGCAGTGAGTGGGCAGGGGGAACCTTTAATGGGGAGCAGTTCTTC
J: TRBJ1-5; D: TRBD1; size: NA; V: TRBV19; CDR3: CASSISLWGTQGSQHF; DNA: TGTGCCAGTAGTATCTCCCTTTGGGGCACACAGGGGTCCCAGCATTTT
J: TRBJ2-3; D: TRBD2; size: NA; V: TRBV2; CDR3: CASSHGLAGSDTQYF; DNA: TGTGCCAGCAGTCACGGACTAGCGGGGTCAGATACGCAGTATTTT
J: TRBJ2-1; D: TRBD1; size: once; V: TRBV4-2; CDR3: CASSQGTGVNEQFF; DNA: TGTGCCAGCAGCCAAGGTACAGGGGTCAATGAGCAGTTCTTC
J: TRBJ2-7; D: TRBD1; size: NA; V: TRBV7-6; CDR3: CASRAGQDHEQYF; DNA: TGTGCCAGCAGGGCGGGACAGGACCACGAGCAGTACTTC
J: TRBJ2-7; D: NA; size: medium-sized; V: TRBV30; CDR3: CAWSVGTGYEQYF; DNA: TGTGCCTGGAGTGTAGGAACAGGTTACGAGCAGTACTTC
J: TRBJ2-3; D: TRBD2; size: NA; V: TRBV7-2; CDR3: CASSYSGTTDTQYF; DNA: TGTGCCAGCAGCTATAGCGGGACCACAGATACGCAGTATTTT
J: TRBJ1-4; D: NA; size: few; V: TRBV4-2; CDR3: CASSQWQGIEKLFF; DNA: TGTGCCAGCAGCCAATGGCAGGGGATTGAAAAACTGTTTTTT
J: TRBJ1-1; D: NA; size: NA; V: TRBV4-1; CDR3: CASSQAGPLLAEAFF; DNA: TGCGCCAGCAGCCAAGCAGGGCCTCTCTTGGCTGAAGCTTTCTTT
J: TRBJ2-7; D: NA; size: NA; V: TRBV9; CDR3: CASSVGRDWHEQYF; DNA: TGTGCCAGCAGCGTTGGTCGGGATTGGCACGAGCAGTACTTC
J: TRBJ1-1; D: NA; size: NA; V: TRBV27; CDR3: CASSFFRGSMNTEAFF; DNA: TGTGCCAGCAGTTTCTTCCGGGGGTCCATGAACACTGAAGCTTTCTTT
J: TRBJ2-1; D: TRBD2; size: NA; V: TRBV4-1; CDR3: CASSQYGGGSSGSLNEQFF; DNA: TGCGCCAGCAGCCAATACGGCGGTGGGTCGAGCGGGAGTCTCAATGAGCAGTTCTTC
J: TRBJ1-5; D: NA; size: NA; V: TRBV6-5; CDR3: CASSYSGGNQPQHF; DNA: TGTGCCAGCAGTTACTCGGGAGGCAATCAGCCCCAGCATTTT
J: TRBJ2-7; D: TRBD2; size: NA; V: TRBV9; CDR3: CASSPAGGAYEQYF; DNA: TGTGCCAGCAGCCCCGCGGGGGGGGCCTACGAGCAGTACTTC
J: TRBJ2-7; D: NA; size: NA; V: TRBV4-1; CDR3: CASSQAFQGISYEQYF; DNA: TGCGCCAGCAGCCAAGCTTTTCAGGGGATCTCCTACGAGCAGTACTTC
J: TRBJ2-1; D: TRBD1; size: NA; V: TRBV6-5; CDR3: CASTAGTGSDNEQFF; DNA: TGTGCCAGCACCGCCGGGACAGGTTCGGACAATGAGCAGTTCTTC
J: TRBJ2-1; D: NA; size: NA; V: TRBV4-1; CDR3: CASSQVLDYEQFF; DNA: TGCGCCAGCAGCCAAGTTTTAGACTATGAGCAGTTCTTC
J: TRBJ2-1; D: NA; size: once; V: TRBV9; CDR3: CASSVQGSGVNEQFF; DNA: TGTGCCAGCAGCGTACAAGGTTCGGGGGTCAATGAGCAGTTCTTC
J: TRBJ2-3; D: NA; size: NA; V: TRBV7-9; CDR3: CASSSSAAGSTDTQYF; DNA: TGTGCCAGCAGCTCCTCAGCGGCAGGTAGCACAGATACGCAGTATTTT
J: TRBJ1-5; D: NA; size: NA; V: TRBV6-1; CDR3: CASSEWRGDQPQHF; DNA: TGTGCCAGCAGTGAATGGAGGGGTGATCAGCCCCAGCATTTT
J: TRBJ1-5; D: TRBD1; size: NA; V: TRBV15; CDR3: CATSREDRVGNQPQHF; DNA: TGTGCCACCAGCAGAGAAGACAGGGTCGGCAATCAGCCCCAGCATTTT
J: TRBJ2-4; D: TRBD2; size: NA; V: TRBV28; CDR3: CASQRIGEGSIQYF; DNA: TGTGCCAGCCAACGAATAGGGGAGGGGAGCATTCAGTACTTC
J: TRBJ2-7; D: TRBD2; size: NA; V: TRBV5-4; CDR3: CASSLGLAGEQYF; DNA: TGTGCCAGCAGCTTGGGACTAGCTGGCGAGCAGTACTTC
J: TRBJ2-7; D: TRBD1; size: NA; V: TRBV28; CDR3: CASSVTRDRVGYEQYF; DNA: TGTGCCAGCAGTGTTACCCGGGACAGGGTTGGCTACGAGCAGTACTTC
J: TRBJ2-3; D: NA; size: NA; V: TRBV5-1; CDR3: CARGQVFTDTQYF; DNA: TGCGCCAGGGGCCAGGTTTTCACAGATACGCAGTATTTT
J: TRBJ2-2; D: NA; size: NA; V: TRBV19; CDR3: CASSIGAGSGELFF; DNA: TGTGCCAGTAGTATCGGCGCCGGGAGCGGGGAGCTGTTTTTT
J: TRBJ2-7; D: TRBD1; size: NA; V: TRBV27; CDR3: CASRDRGSSSYEQYF; DNA: TGTGCCAGCAGGGACAGGGGCTCGAGCTCCTACGAGCAGTACTTC
J: TRBJ1-1; D: TRBD1; size: few; V: TRBV5-1; CDR3: CASSQRTGADLNTEAFF; DNA: TGCGCCAGCAGCCAAAGGACAGGGGCGGACCTGAACACTGAAGCTTTCTTT
J: TRBJ2-7; D: NA; size: NA; V: TRBV30; CDR3: CAWRHSYEQYF; DNA: TGTGCCTGGAGGCACAGCTACGAGCAGTACTTC
J: TRBJ2-7; D: TRBD1; size: NA; V: TRBV9; CDR3: CASSVTGTGSYEQYF; DNA: TGTGCCAGCAGCGTGACAGGGACGGGCTCCTACGAGCAGTACTTC
J: TRBJ1-6; D: NA; size: NA; V: TRBV28; CDR3: CASSFRENSPLHF; DNA: TGTGCCAGCAGTTTTCGCGAGAATTCACCCCTCCACTTT
J: TRBJ2-3; D: NA; size: few; V: TRBV6-4; CDR3: CASSDSAGTSTDTQYF; DNA: TGTGCCAGCAGTGACTCTGCGGGCACTAGCACAGATACGCAGTATTTT
J: TRBJ1-5; D: NA; size: NA; V: TRBV19; CDR3: CASSEAFSNQPQHF; DNA: TGTGCCAGTAGTGAGGCGTTTAGCAATCAGCCCCAGCATTTT
J: TRBJ1-1; D: NA; size: once; V: TRBV28; CDR3: CASSPLDGTMNTEAFF; DNA: TGTGCCAGCAGCCCTCTCGACGGTACTATGAACACTGAAGCTTTCTTT
J: TRBJ1-4; D: NA; size: NA; V: TRBV7-9; CDR3: CASSAWADHNEKLFF; DNA: TGTGCCAGCAGCGCCTGGGCAGACCATAATGAAAAACTGTTTTTT
J: TRBJ2-5; D: TRBD1; size: NA; V: TRBV19; CDR3: CASSDKGGLGETQYF; DNA: TGTGCCAGTAGTGATAAAGGGGGCCTGGGGGAGACCCAGTACTTC
J: TRBJ1-3; D: NA; size: NA; V: TRBV9; CDR3: CASSVGVPGVDSGNTIYF; DNA: TGTGCCAGCAGCGTAGGTGTCCCAGGGGTTGACTCTGGAAACACCATATATTTT
J: TRBJ2-5; D: NA; size: NA; V: TRBV28; CDR3: CASSLSYQETQYF; DNA: TGTGCCAGCAGCCTTTCGTACCAAGAGACCCAGTACTTC
J: TRBJ2-1; D: TRBD2; size: NA; V: TRBV9; CDR3: CASSRRGGAGGALNEQFF; DNA: TGTGCCAGCAGTCGGAGGGGGGGCGCGGGAGGGGCCTTGAATGAGCAGTTCTTC
J: TRBJ2-3; D: TRBD2; size: NA; V: TRBV5-1; CDR3: CASATSGPVDTQYF; DNA: TGCGCCAGCGCGACTAGCGGTCCCGTGGATACGCAGTATTTT
J: TRBJ1-4; D: NA; size: NA; V: TRBV7-2; CDR3: CASSPRGLGKLFF; DNA: TGTGCCAGCAGCCCGCGGGGTTTAGGAAAACTGTTTTTT
J: TRBJ1-1; D: NA; size: NA; V: TRBV5-8; CDR3: CASSLRPGMNTEAFF; DNA: TGTGCCAGCAGCCTACGTCCGGGAATGAACACTGAAGCTTTCTTT
J: TRBJ2-1; D: NA; size: NA; V: TRBV9; CDR3: CASSAFTSSYNEQFF; DNA: TGTGCCAGCAGCGCATTTACGAGCTCCTACAATGAGCAGTTCTTC
J: TRBJ2-1; D: NA; size: few; V: TRBV2; CDR3: CASMSVGADSSYNEQFF; DNA: TGTGCCAGCATGTCGGTTGGAGCAGATTCCTCCTACAATGAGCAGTTCTTC
J: TRBJ1-2; D: TRBD1; size: NA; V: TRBV29-1; CDR3: CSVEDHDRVYGYTF; DNA: TGCAGCGTTGAAGATCATGACAGGGTCTATGGCTACACCTTC
J: TRBJ2-1; D: TRBD2; size: once; V: TRBV4-1; CDR3: CASSQDRGRAHNEQFF; DNA: TGCGCCAGCAGCCAAGATCGCGGGAGGGCCCACAATGAGCAGTTCTTC
J: TRBJ1-3; D: NA; size: NA; V: TRBV11-2; CDR3: CASSSGMWWGNTIYF; DNA: TGTGCCAGCAGCTCCGGGATGTGGTGGGGAAACACCATATATTTT